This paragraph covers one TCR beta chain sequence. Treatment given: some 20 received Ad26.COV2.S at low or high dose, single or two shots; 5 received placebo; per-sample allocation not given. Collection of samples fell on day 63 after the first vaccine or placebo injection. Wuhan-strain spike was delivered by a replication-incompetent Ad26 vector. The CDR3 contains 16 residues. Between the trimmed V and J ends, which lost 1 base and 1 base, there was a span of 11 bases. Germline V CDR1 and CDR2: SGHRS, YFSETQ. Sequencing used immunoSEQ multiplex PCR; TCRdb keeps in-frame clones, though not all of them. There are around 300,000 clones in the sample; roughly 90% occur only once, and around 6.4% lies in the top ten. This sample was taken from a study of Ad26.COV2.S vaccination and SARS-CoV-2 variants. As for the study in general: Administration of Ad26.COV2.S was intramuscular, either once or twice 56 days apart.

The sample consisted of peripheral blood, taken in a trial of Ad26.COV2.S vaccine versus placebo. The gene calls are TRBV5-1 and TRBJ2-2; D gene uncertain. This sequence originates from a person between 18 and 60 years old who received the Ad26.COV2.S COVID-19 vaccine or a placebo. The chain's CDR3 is CASSLQPGMNTGELFF. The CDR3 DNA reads TGCGCCAGCAGCTTGCAGCCGGGTATGAACACCGGGGAGCTGTTTTTT. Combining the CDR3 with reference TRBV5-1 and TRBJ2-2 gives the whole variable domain KAGVTQTPRYLIKTRGQQVTLSCSPISGHRSVSWYQQTPGQGLQFLFEYFSETQRNKGNFPGRFSGRQFSNSRSEMNVSTLELGDSALYLCASSLQPGMNTGELFFGEGSRLTVL.